A selection of T cell receptor beta chains follows, all from one sample in a study of control samples from healthy donors and cancer patients. The table came from immunoSEQ multiplex PCR; TCRdb's copy has only in-frame clones and leaves some out. Here the sample spans 150,000 or so clones, 80% to 95% being singletons. Sequenced: blood. The receptors stem from a woman aged 25-40 years in good health. Both conserved end residues are trimmed from each CDR3.

v_call cdr3_aa
TRBV19 ASKPGDSSNEKLF
TRBV29-1 SVTPGSLGNEQF
TRBV2 ASWSKETKNIQY
TRBV28 ASSSSQGYGYT
TRBV6-1 ASSENRGQETQY
TRBV4-2 ASSQRLVSRDEQF
TRBV5-1 ASTPGGLQETQY
TRBV12-3/TRBV12-4 ASRRGGTEAF
TRBV7-2 ASSPRQGTYEQY
TRBV20-1 SARNYNEQF